This paragraph covers one TCR beta chain sequence. The investigators amplified TCR beta CDR3 regions from RNA transcripts. TCR CDR3 regions were first amplified by RT-PCR with HTBI primers. TCRdb reprocessed the multiplex PCR reads via MiXCR and lists one record per CDR3 protein. The table records 600,000 to 900,000 distinct CDR3 sequences, around 17% of them present only once. Patients aged 18 to 65 with hyperthyroidism were newly diagnosed, with duration under 2 months. Germline V gene lookup returns CDR1 LNHNV and CDR2 YYDKDF (reference sequence). The CDR3 is made up of 14 amino acids. V lost 5 bases and J lost 6, with 17 bases in between. The source of the sample is a study of T cells in Graves' hyperthyroidism and ophthalmopathy.

The sequenced sample was blood. The V gene is TRBV15, the J gene TRBJ2-7; D perhaps matches TRBD2 (6 bases). The clonotype was recovered from a man aged 18 to 29 with Graves' hyperthyroidism. CDR3 residues: CATSRGDTGSEQYF. CDR3 DNA sequence: TGTGCCACCAGCCGCGGGGATACAGGTAGCGAGCAGTACTTC.